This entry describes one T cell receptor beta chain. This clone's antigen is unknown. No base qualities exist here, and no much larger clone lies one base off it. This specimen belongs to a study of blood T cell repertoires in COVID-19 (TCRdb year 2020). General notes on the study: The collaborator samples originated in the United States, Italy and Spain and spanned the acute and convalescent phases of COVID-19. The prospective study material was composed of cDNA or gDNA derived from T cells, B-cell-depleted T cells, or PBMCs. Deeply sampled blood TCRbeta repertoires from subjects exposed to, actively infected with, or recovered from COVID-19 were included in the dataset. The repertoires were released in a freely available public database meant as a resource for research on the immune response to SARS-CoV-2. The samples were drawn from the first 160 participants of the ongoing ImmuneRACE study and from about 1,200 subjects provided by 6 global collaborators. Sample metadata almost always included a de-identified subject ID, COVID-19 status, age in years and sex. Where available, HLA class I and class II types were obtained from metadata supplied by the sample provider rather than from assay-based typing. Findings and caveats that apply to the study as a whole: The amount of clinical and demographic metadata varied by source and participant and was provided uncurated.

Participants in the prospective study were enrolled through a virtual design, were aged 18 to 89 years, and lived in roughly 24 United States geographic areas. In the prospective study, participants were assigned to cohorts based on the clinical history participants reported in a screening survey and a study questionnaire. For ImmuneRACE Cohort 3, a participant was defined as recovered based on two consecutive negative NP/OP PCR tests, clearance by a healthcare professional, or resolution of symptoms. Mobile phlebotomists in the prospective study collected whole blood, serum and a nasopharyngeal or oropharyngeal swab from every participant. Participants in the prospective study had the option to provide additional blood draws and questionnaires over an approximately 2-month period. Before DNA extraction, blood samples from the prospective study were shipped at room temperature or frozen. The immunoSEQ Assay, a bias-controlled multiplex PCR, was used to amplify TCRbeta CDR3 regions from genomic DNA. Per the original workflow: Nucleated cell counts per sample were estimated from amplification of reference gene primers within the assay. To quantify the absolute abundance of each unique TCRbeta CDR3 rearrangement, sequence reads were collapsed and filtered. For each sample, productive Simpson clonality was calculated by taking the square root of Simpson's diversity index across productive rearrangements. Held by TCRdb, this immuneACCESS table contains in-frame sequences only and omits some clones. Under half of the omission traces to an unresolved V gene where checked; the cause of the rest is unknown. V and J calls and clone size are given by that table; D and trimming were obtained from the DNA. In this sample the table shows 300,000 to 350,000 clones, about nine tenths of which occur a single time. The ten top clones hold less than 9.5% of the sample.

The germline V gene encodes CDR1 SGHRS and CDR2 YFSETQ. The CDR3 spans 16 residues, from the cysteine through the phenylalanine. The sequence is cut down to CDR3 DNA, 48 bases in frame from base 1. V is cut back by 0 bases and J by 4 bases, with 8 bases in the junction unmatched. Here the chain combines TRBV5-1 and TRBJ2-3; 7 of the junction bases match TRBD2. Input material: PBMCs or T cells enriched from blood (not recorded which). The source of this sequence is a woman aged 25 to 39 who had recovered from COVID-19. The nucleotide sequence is TGCGCCAGCAGCTTGGAACTAGCGAAGTCCTCAGATACGCAGTATTTT. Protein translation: CASSLELAKSSDTQYF.